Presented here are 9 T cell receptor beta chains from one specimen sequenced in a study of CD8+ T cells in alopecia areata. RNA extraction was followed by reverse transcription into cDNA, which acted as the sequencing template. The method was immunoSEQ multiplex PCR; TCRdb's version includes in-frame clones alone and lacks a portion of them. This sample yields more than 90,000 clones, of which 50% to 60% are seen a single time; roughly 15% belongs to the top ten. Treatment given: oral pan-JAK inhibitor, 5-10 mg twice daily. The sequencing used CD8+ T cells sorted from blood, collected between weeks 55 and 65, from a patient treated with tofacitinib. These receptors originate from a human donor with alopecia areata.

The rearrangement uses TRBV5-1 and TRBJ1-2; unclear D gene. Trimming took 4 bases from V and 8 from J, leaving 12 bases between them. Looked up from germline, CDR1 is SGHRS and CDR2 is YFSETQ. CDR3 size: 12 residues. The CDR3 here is CASSKGRSGYTF. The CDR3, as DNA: TGCGCCAGCAGCAAAGGAAGAAGCGGCTACACCTTC.

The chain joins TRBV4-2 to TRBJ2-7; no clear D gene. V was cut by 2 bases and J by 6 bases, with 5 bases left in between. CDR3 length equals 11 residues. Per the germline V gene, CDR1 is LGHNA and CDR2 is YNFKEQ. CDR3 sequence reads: CASSQRAEQYF. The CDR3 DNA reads TGTGCCAGCAGCCAACGGGCCGAGCAGTACTTC.

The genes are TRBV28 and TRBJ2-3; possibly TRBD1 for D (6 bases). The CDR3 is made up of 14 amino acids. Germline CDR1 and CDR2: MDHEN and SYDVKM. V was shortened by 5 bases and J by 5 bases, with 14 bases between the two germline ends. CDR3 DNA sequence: TGTGCCAGCAGTACACCGGACAGTTTAGATACGCAGTATTTT. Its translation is CASSTPDSLDTQYF. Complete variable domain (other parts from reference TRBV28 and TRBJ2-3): DVKVTQSSRYLVKRTGEKVFLECVQDMDHENMFWYRQDPGLGLRLIYFSYDVKMKEKGDIPEGYSVSREKKERFSLILESASTNQTSMYLCASSTPDSLDTQYFGPGTRLTVL.

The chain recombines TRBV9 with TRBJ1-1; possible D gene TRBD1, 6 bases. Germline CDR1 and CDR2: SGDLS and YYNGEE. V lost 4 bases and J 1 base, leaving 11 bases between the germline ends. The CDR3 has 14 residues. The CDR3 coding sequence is TGTGCCAGCAGCCTCCGGACAGCGAACACTGAAGCTTTCTTT. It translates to CASSLRTANTEAFF.

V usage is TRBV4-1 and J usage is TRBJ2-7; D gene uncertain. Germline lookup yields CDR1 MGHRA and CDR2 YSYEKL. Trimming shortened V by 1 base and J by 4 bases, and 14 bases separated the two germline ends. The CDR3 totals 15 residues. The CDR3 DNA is TGCGCCAGCAGCCAAGGTACGGGTATAGGGTACGAGCAGTACTTC. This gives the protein CASSQGTGIGYEQYF.

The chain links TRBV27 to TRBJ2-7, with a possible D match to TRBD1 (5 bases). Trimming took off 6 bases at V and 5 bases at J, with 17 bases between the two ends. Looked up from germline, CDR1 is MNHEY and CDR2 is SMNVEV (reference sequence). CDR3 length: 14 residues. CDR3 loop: CASSPRSRAHEQYF. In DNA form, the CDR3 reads TGTGCCAGCAGCCCGAGGTCCAGGGCCCACGAGCAGTACTTC.

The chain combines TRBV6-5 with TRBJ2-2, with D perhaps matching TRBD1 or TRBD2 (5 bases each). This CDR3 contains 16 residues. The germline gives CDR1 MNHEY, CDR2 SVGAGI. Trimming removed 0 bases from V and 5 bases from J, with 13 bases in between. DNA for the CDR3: TGTGCCAGCAGTTACTCACCAGGGACCCGTACCGGGGAGCTGTTTTTT. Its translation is CASSYSPGTRTGELFF.

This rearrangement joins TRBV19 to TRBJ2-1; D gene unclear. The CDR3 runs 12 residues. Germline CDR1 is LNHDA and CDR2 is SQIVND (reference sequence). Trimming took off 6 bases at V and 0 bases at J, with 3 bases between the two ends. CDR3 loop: CASRGSYNEQFF. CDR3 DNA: TGTGCCAGTAGGGGCTCCTACAATGAGCAGTTCTTC.

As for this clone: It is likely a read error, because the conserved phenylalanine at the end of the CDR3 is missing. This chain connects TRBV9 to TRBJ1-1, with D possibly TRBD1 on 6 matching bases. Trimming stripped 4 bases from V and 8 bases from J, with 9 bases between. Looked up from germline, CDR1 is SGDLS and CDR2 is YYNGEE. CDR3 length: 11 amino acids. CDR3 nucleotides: TGTGCCAGCAGCCCGGGACAAGAAGCTTTCCTT. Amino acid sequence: CASSPGQEAFL.